Sequencing of this T cell receptor beta chain was carried out in a study of lymphopenia after photon versus proton radiotherapy. Study-level results: In patients who died, overall survival fell as post-nadir TCR diversity dropped more. Oligoclonal CD8+ Temra expansion after nadir drove photon patients' diversity drop. Relative stability marked proton patients; photon patients lost diversity and naive cells.

In regard to this clone: As yet, its antigen is unknown.

TCRdb's copy holds only in-frame clones and misses some; the assay was immunoSEQ multiplex PCR. The sample carries some 15,000 clones, approximately 86% recorded once. In germline, CDR1 is MNHNS, CDR2 SASEGT. CDR3 length equals 15 residues. V dropped 5 bases and J dropped 4; count of bases not matched to a gene: 3. The sequence came from a woman aged 60-70 years with cholangiocarcinoma. Some clones in this sample may be carry-over from other donors' samples. The starting material was peripheral blood, obtained from a patient treated with proton-based radiotherapy. The chain couples TRBV6-1 to TRBJ1-6, with 9 bases identical to TRBD1. The CDR3 nucleotides read TGTGCCAGCAGTTGGACAGGGGCTTATAATTCACCCCTCCACTTT. It specifies CASSWTGAYNSPLHF.